This T cell receptor beta chain is drawn from a study of cytomegalovirus exposure and HLA in healthy donors. Overall study results and limits: The classifier was said to identify cytomegalovirus status with high specificity and sensitivity.

A note on this clone: Its target is unknown.

The PCR ran on 60 Vbeta and 13 Jbeta primers. Only in-frame clones appear in the TCRdb table, and some are missing; sequencing was by immunoSEQ multiplex PCR. The sample includes around 150,000 clones, roughly 85% seen only once; the top ten take around 9%. V was trimmed by 4 bases and J by 6 bases, leaving 13 bases between them. The CDR3 is 14 amino acids. The germline V gene has CDR1 MNHEY and CDR2 SVGAGI. The sequencing input was PBMCs. The chain has TRBV6-5 and TRBJ2-1; the D is unclear. This sequence originates from a male donor in good health and CMV-seropositive. The CDR3 spells CASSSKPYPNEQFF. In DNA, the CDR3 is TGTGCCAGCAGTTCGAAACCCTACCCCAATGAGCAGTTCTTC.